What follows describes a single TCR beta chain. Its antigen is not identified. Measured with immunoSEQ multiplex PCR; TCRdb has only the in-frame clones, and not every one. This sample has tens of thousands of clones; 93% occur once, and the top ten carry 3.6%. The CDR3 sequence is 14 residues long. Germline CDR1 is SGHDN and CDR2 is FVKESK. V lost 1 base and J lost 3, with 7 bases in between. The data are from a study of cytomegalovirus exposure and HLA in healthy donors. General study findings and limits: Confirmation was obtained in vitro that a few CMV-associated chains are specific for CMV antigens.

The TCR comes from a woman aged 25 to 39 in good health and CMV-seronegative. Sequencing was carried out using PBMCs. The gene calls are TRBV14 and TRBJ2-1; unclear D gene. The CDR3 sequence is CASSQAVIYNEQFF. CDR3 DNA: TGTGCCAGCAGCCAAGCGGTGATCTACAATGAGCAGTTCTTC.